Below are 17 T cell receptor beta chains sequenced from a single sample in a study of blood T cell repertoires in COVID-19. Assay used: immunoSEQ multiplex PCR; TCRdb lists only in-frame clones, some missing. The sample lists 130,000 to 150,000 clones, 88% occurring once. The sequenced sample was peripheral blood. These receptors were collected from a man aged 45 to 65 with active or convalescent COVID-19.

This clone was picked up a small number of times. The chain joins TRBV15 to TRBJ2-1; 7 nucleotides align to TRBD2. Trimming cost V 1 base and J 7 bases; bases outside gene matches: 10. This CDR3 is built from 16 residues. The germline gives CDR1 LNHNV, CDR2 YYDKDF (reference sequence). The CDR3 bases are TGTGCCACCAGCAGAGTCGTGGGAGGGCCAGATAATGAGCAGTTCTTC. Translated: CATSRVVGGPDNEQFF.

The chain combines TRBV7-9 with TRBJ2-7; D may be TRBD1 (6 bases). This CDR3 spans 16 amino acids. Germline CDR1 and CDR2: SEHNR and FQNEAQ (reference sequence). V was shortened by 1 base and J by 0 bases, with 13 bases between the two germline ends. This CDR3 is CASSLVVTGSSYEQYF. CDR3 nucleotides: TGTGCCAGCAGCTTAGTGGTGACAGGTAGCTCCTACGAGCAGTACTTC.

This chain joins TRBV7-3 and TRBJ2-1, with D perhaps matching TRBD2 (5 bases). The CDR3 extends over 12 amino acids. V lost 0 bases to trimming and J lost 9 bases, with 6 bases between them. Germline values: CDR1 SGHTA, CDR2 FQGTGA. The CDR3 reads CASSLTGGEQFF. The CDR3 DNA follows: TGTGCCAGCAGCTTAACAGGAGGTGAGCAGTTCTTC.

V gene TRBV7-2 combines with J gene TRBJ2-5, with 9 nucleotides matching TRBD1. The CDR3 length is 14 residues. Germline CDR1 reads SGHTA; CDR2 reads FQGNSA. The ends lost 5 bases at V and 7 bases at J; junction bases unmatched: 8. The CDR3 bases are TGTGCCAGCAGCGAGGGACAGGGCTCGGGGACCCAGTACTTC. This gives the protein CASSEGQGSGTQYF.

This clone appeared a single time. CDR3 residues: CASSSYSNEQFF. The CDR3 DNA reads as TGTGCCAGCAGTTCTTACTCCAATGAGCAGTTCTTC. The chain has TRBV6-5 and TRBJ2-1; D uncertain. This CDR3 is built from 12 residues. Germline CDR1 and CDR2: MNHEY and SVGAGI. The V gene lost 4 bases and the J gene lost 6 bases, with 7 bases spanning the gap.

This clone was seen only once. This rearrangement joins TRBV19 to TRBJ2-2; 7 bases fit TRBD2. The CDR3 spans 14 residues. J gave up 6 bases and V 6 bases, and 7 bases lay outside the gene matches. Germline CDR1 is LNHDA and CDR2 is SQIVND (reference sequence). CDR3 region: CASSKRSGAGELFF. The CDR3 DNA is TGTGCCAGTAGCAAGCGGAGCGGGGCCGGGGAGCTGTTTTTT. The full variable domain, with the rest looked up from reference TRBV19 and TRBJ2-2, is DGGITQSPKYLFRKEGQNVTLSCEQNLNHDAMYWYRQDPGQGLRLIYYSQIVNDFQKGDIAEGYSVSREKKESFPLTVTSAQKNPTAFYLCASSKRSGAGELFFGEGSRLTVL.

The chain uses TRBV20-1 and TRBJ1-1; TRBD1 matches 7 bases. Germline V gene data show CDR1 as DFQATT and CDR2 as SNEGSKA (reference sequence). Trimming at V came to 3 bases and at J to 4 bases, leaving 11 bases not matched to a gene. This CDR3 spans 15 amino acids. CDR3 sequence reads: CSASRSDRVSTEAFF. The DNA for the CDR3 is TGCAGTGCTAGTAGATCCGACAGGGTAAGCACTGAAGCTTTCTTT.

This chain links TRBV9 with TRBJ2-5, with 8 bases lining up with TRBD1. V trimming: 0 bases; J trimming: 4 bases; junction bases outside the gene matches: 5. This CDR3 is 15 amino acids long. Germline values: CDR1 SGDLS, CDR2 YYNGEE. The chain's CDR3 is CASSVARGRLETQYF. The CDR3 nucleotides read TGTGCCAGCAGCGTAGCCAGGGGGCGTTTAGAGACCCAGTACTTC.

This chain connects TRBV10-3 to TRBJ2-7; no reliable D call. There are 13 residues in the CDR3. The V and J ends lost 2 bases and 4 bases respectively, with 9 bases between them. The germline CDR1 and CDR2 sequences are ENHRY and SYGVKD. The CDR3 coding sequence is TGTGCCATCAGTGAGGTTCAGACATACGAGCAGTACTTC. This codes for CAISEVQTYEQYF.

The rearrangement uses TRBV28 and TRBJ1-4, with a tentative D call TRBD1 (6 bases). Germline V gene sequence: CDR1 MDHEN, CDR2 SYDVKM. The V end lost 3 bases, the J end lost 7 bases, and 15 bases lay between the germline ends. The length of the CDR3 is 15 residues. The CDR3 DNA follows: TGTGCCAGCAGTTTGTTGGGGGGGGCGCTTGAAAAACTGTTTTTT. It translates to CASSLLGGALEKLFF.

As DNA, the CDR3 is TGTGCCAGCAGCCGCGACATCGTCGGCGCTGAAGCTTTCTTT. Its protein product is CASSRDIVGAEAFF. The chain carries TRBV7-3 and TRBJ1-1; D call uncertain. Germline CDR1 reads SGHTA; CDR2 reads FQGTGA. The CDR3 has 14 amino acids. V gave up 5 bases and J gave up 6 bases, with 16 bases separating them.

The V gene is TRBV3-1 (or the pseudogene TRBV3-2), the J gene TRBJ1-1, with a tentative D call TRBD1 (5 bases). Trimming stripped 3 bases from V and 3 bases from J, with 5 bases between. Germline V gives CDR1 LGHDT, CDR2 YNNKEL (reference sequence). CDR3 size: 12 residues. This chain's CDR3 is CASSQTDTEAFF. CDR3 nucleotide sequence: TGTGCCAGCAGCCAGACAGACACTGAAGCTTTCTTT.

This clone came up once. V gene TRBV10-3 combines with J gene TRBJ1-5; TRBD1 might be the D (5 bases). The CDR3 covers 16 residues. CDR1 and CDR2 from the germline V gene are ENHRY and SYGVKD. Trimming pared 0 bases from V and 5 bases from J, leaving 14 bases between. The CDR3: CAISESSGAGDQPQHF. CDR3 nucleotide sequence: TGTGCCATCAGTGAGTCGAGTGGGGCTGGTGATCAGCCCCAGCATTTT.

The rearrangement links TRBV9 to TRBJ2-2, with TRBD2 as a possible D gene (6 bases). This CDR3 has 13 residues. V was pared by 0 bases and J by 6 bases, with 6 bases between. CDR1 is SGDLS and CDR2 is YYNGEE in the germline V gene. CDR3 sequence (DNA): TGTGCCAGCAGCGTAGGGGAGGCCGGGGAGCTGTTTTTT. Its protein product is CASSVGEAGELFF. The full variable domain, in which reference TRBV9 and TRBJ2-2 provide the parts outside the CDR3, is DSGVTQTPKHLITATGQRVTLRCSPRSGDLSVYWYQQSLDQGLQFLIQYYNGEERAKGNILERFSAQQFPDLHSELNLSSLELGDSALYFCASSVGEAGELFFGEGSRLTVL.

The chain couples TRBV28 to TRBJ1-5; possibly TRBD1 for D (6 bases). The CDR3 is made up of 17 amino acids. CDR1 and CDR2 (germline): MDHEN, SYDVKM. The V end lost 7 bases, the J end lost 2 bases, and 21 bases lay between the germline ends. Here the CDR3 DNA reads TGTGCCAGCACCCCTAGGCAGGGGATTAGGGGCAATCAGCCCCAGCATTTT. This sequence encodes CASTPRQGIRGNQPQHF. Full variable domain (outside the CDR3, taken from reference TRBV28 and TRBJ1-5): DVKVTQSSRYLVKRTGEKVFLECVQDMDHENMFWYRQDPGLGLRLIYFSYDVKMKEKGDIPEGYSVSREKKERFSLILESASTNQTSMYLCASTPRQGIRGNQPQHFGDGTRLSIL.

The gene calls are TRBV24-1 and TRBJ2-5; unclear D gene. The germline gives CDR1 KGHDR, CDR2 SFDVKD. This CDR3 has 12 amino acids. V lost 4 bases and J 4 bases, leaving 6 bases between the germline ends. CDR3 sequence: CATSDLSETQYF. As DNA, the CDR3 is TGTGCCACCAGTGACCTTTCAGAGACCCAGTACTTC.

The V call is TRBV19, the J call TRBJ1-5; 11 nucleotides match TRBD1. The CDR3 runs 16 residues. Looked up from germline, CDR1 is LNHDA and CDR2 is SQIVND (reference sequence). V was clipped by 7 bases and J by 1 base; unmatched bases: 6. CDR3 nucleotide sequence: TGTGCCAGTATGGGACAGGGGGGAAAAAGCAATCAGCCCCAGCATTTT. This sequence encodes CASMGQGGKSNQPQHF. The full variable domain, its missing parts supplied by reference TRBV19 and TRBJ1-5, is DGGITQSPKYLFRKEGQNVTLSCEQNLNHDAMYWYRQDPGQGLRLIYYSQIVNDFQKGDIAEGYSVSREKKESFPLTVTSAQKNPTAFYLCASMGQGGKSNQPQHFGDGTRLSIL.